This entry lists 10 T cell receptor beta chains sequenced from one sample in a study of T cells expressing NK-cell markers. Reanalyzing the 5' RACE reads, TCRdb keeps one entry per CDR3 protein, without DNA. The sample has 500,000 to 700,000 distinct CDR3 sequences. What was sequenced was blood T cells: a sorted CD56 or NKG2C T cell subset, CD4+ or CD8+ T cells, or bulk PBMC T cells (not recorded which). These receptors all come from a man aged 18 to 30 in good health.

The rearrangement uses TRBV4-3 and TRBJ2-5; TCRdb picks TRBD2, but there is no DNA to check that call. The CDR3 contains 16 residues. Germline V gene sequence: CDR1 LGHNA, CDR2 YSLEER. CDR3 sequence reads: CASSRGLAGVEETQYF.

The chain combines TRBV7-6 with TRBJ2-5; TCRdb reports TRBD2, a call that lacks DNA to check it against. Per germline, CDR1 SGHVS and CDR2 FNYEAQ. The CDR3 runs 17 residues. The CDR3 is CASSPEPGLAEQETQYF.

The chain combines TRBV7-9 with TRBJ2-1; TCRdb selects TRBD1, and the lack of DNA leaves this call unchecked. The CDR3 spans 15 residues. Germline V gene sequence: CDR1 SEHNR, CDR2 FQNEAQ (reference sequence). CDR3 in amino acids: CASSHDRVRVNEQFF.

V is TRBV24-1 and J is TRBJ2-3; lacking DNA, the TRBD1 call made by TCRdb goes unchecked. Looked up from germline, CDR1 is KGHDR and CDR2 is SFDVKD. This CDR3 has 17 amino acids. CDR3 protein: CATSEPPGQGDTDTQYF.

The chain joins TRBV7-3 to TRBJ2-2. Germline CDR1 SGHTA, CDR2 FQGTGA. There are 13 residues in the CDR3. CDR3: CASSFQPQGELFF.

This chain uses TRBV4-3 with TRBJ2-1; with no DNA, the TCRdb D assignment of TRBD1 cannot be verified. The germline gives CDR1 LGHNA, CDR2 YSLEER. This CDR3 is 15 amino acids long. CDR3 residues: CASSLQRGHYNEQFF.

The V and J genes are TRBV7-9 and TRBJ2-5; TCRdb gives TRBD1 as the D gene, but with no DNA this cannot be confirmed. This CDR3 contains 13 residues. Germline V gene sequence: CDR1 SEHNR, CDR2 FQNEAQ (reference sequence). The CDR3 loop reads CASSTRQGLAQYF.

The chain is built from TRBV29-1 and TRBJ1-1; checking the TCRdb D call of TRBD1 is not possible without DNA. The CDR3 contains 15 residues. The germline gives CDR1 SQVTM, CDR2 ANQGSEA. CDR3 protein: CSVDRGQDVNTEAFF. Full variable domain (remainder filled in from reference TRBV29-1 and TRBJ1-1): SAVISQKPSRDICQRGTSLTIQCQVDSQVTMMFWYRQQPGQSLTLIATANQGSEATYESGFVIDKFPISRPNLTFSTLTVSNMSPEDSSIYLCSVDRGQDVNTEAFFGQGTRLTVV.

This rearrangement joins TRBV5-1 to TRBJ2-3; the TCRdb call, TRBD1, lacks DNA for checking. The CDR3 runs 15 residues. The V gene's germline CDR1 is SGHRS and CDR2 YFSETQ. The CDR3 loop reads CASSFRTGVQDTQYF.

The chain carries TRBV20-1 and TRBJ2-3; TCRdb picks TRBD2, but there is no DNA to check that call. Germline CDR1 DFQATT, CDR2 SNEGSKA (reference sequence). This CDR3 comprises 11 residues. This chain's CDR3 is CSAGSVDTQYF.